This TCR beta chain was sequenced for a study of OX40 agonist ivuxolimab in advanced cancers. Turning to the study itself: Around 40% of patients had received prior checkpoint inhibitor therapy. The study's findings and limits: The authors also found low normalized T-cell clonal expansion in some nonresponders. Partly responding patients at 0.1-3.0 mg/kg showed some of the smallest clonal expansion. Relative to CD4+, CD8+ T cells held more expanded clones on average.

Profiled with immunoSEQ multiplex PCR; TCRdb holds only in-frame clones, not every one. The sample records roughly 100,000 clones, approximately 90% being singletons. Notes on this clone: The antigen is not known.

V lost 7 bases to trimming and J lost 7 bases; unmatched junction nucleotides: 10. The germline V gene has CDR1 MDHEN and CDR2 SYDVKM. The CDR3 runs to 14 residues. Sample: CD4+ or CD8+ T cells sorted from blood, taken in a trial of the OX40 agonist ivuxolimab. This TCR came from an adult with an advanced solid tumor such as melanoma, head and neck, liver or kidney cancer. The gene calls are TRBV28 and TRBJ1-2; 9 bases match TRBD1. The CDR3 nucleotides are TGTGCCAGCACACTCGGGGACAGGGTGGGTGGCTACACCTTC. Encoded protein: CASTLGDRVGGYTF.